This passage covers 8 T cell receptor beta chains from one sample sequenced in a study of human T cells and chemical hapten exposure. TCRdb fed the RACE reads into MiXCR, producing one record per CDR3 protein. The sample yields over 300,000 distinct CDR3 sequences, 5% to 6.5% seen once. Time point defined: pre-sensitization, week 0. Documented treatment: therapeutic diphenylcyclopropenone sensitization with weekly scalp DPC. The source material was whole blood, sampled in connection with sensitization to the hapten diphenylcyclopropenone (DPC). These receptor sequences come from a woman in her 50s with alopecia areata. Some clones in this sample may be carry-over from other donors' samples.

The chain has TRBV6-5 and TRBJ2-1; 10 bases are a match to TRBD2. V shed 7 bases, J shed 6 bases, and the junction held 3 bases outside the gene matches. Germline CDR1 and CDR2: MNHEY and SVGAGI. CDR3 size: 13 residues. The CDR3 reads CASNLAGANEQFF. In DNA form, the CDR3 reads TGTGCCAGCAATCTAGCGGGAGCCAATGAGCAGTTCTTC.

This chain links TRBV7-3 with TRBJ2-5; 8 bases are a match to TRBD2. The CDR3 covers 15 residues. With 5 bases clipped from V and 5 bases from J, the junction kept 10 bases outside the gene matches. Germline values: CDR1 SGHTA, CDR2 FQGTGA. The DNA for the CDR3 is TGTGCCAGCAGCAAGCGGGGGAACCTCCAGGAGACCCAGTACTTC. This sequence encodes CASSKRGNLQETQYF.

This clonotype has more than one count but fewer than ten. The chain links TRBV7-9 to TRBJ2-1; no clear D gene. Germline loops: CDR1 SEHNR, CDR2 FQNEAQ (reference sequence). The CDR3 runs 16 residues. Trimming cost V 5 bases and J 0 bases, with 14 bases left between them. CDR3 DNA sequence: TGTGCCAGCAGCCCTCGACTTCTGAGCTCCTACAATGAGCAGTTCTTC. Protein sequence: CASSPRLLSSYNEQFF. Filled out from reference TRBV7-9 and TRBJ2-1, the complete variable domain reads DTGVSQNPRHKITKRGQNVTFRCDPISEHNRLYWYRQTLGQGPEFLTYFQNEAQLEKSRLLSDRFSAERPKGSFSTLEIQRTEQGDSAMYLCASSPRLLSSYNEQFFGPGTRLTVL.

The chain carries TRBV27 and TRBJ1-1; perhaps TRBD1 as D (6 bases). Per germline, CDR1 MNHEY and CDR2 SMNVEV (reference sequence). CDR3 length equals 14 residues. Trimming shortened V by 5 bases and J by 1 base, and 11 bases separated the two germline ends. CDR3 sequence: CASSPGVTNTEAFF. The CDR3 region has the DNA TGTGCCAGCAGTCCAGGGGTTACGAACACTGAAGCTTTCTTT.

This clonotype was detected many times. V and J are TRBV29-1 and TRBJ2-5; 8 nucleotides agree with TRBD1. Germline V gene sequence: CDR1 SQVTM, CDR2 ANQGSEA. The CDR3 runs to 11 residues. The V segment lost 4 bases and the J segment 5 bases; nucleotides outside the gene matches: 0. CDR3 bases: TGCAGCGTTGCAGGGGGCGAGACCCAGTACTTC. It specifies CSVAGGETQYF.

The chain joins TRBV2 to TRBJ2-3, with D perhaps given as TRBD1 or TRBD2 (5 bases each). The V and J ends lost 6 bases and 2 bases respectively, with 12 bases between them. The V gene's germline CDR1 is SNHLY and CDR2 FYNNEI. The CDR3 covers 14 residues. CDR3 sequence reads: CASSEGTLTDTQYF. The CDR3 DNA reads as TGTGCCAGCAGCGAGGGGACCCTCACAGATACGCAGTATTTT.

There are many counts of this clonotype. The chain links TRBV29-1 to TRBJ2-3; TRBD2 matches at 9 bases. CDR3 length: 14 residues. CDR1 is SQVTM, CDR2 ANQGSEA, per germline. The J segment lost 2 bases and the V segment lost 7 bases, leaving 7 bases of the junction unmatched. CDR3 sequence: CSGLAGSTTDTQYF. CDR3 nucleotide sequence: TGCAGCGGCCTAGCGGGGTCAACCACAGATACGCAGTATTTT.

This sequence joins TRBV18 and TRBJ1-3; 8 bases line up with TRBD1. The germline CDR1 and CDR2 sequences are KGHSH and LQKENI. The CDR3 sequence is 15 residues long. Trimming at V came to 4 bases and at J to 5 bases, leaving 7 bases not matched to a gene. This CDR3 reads CASSQTGERRNTIYF. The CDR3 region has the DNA TGTGCCAGCTCACAGACAGGGGAGCGGCGAAACACCATATATTTT.